Presented here are 10 T cell receptor beta chains from one specimen sequenced in a study of blood T cell repertoires in COVID-19. Sequencing used immunoSEQ multiplex PCR; TCRdb keeps in-frame clones, though not all of them. In the table there are some 400,000 clones, around 84% of which are singletons. Sequenced: peripheral blood. The origin of the receptors is a human donor in a cohort sampled during active COVID-19.

V and J are TRBV5-8 and TRBJ2-2; D possibly corresponds to TRBD2 (6 bases). V lost 1 base to trimming and J lost 3 bases, with 19 bases between them. This CDR3 spans 18 amino acids. Looked up from germline, CDR1 is SGHTS and CDR2 is YDEGEE. The CDR3 region is CASSLYPGTSRHTGELFF. CDR3 coding DNA: TGTGCCAGCAGCTTGTATCCTGGTACTAGCCGACACACCGGGGAGCTGTTTTTT.

This chain uses TRBV29-1 with TRBJ2-1, with D possibly matching TRBD1 (5 bases). This CDR3 comprises 16 residues. Deletions cut 6 bases from V and 6 bases from J, with 24 bases between. CDR1 is SQVTM, CDR2 ANQGSEA, per germline. This CDR3 is CSVGLGRSIDRNEQFF. CDR3 DNA sequence: TGCAGCGTGGGGCTAGGAAGAAGCATCGACCGCAATGAGCAGTTCTTC.

The chain combines TRBV2 with TRBJ2-1, with D perhaps TRBD2 (6 bases). CDR3 length: 14 amino acids. Deletions cut 6 bases from V and 5 bases from J, with 14 bases between. The germline gives CDR1 SNHLY, CDR2 FYNNEI. CDR3 sequence reads: CASSGERENNEQFF. CDR3 sequence (DNA): TGTGCCAGCAGCGGAGAACGGGAGAACAATGAGCAGTTCTTC.

The V and J genes are TRBV29-1 and TRBJ2-1; 8 bases fit TRBD1. With V trimmed by 7 bases and J by 6 bases, 11 bases remained unmatched. The CDR3 totals 14 residues. Germline CDR1 reads SQVTM; CDR2 reads ANQGSEA. The CDR3 loop reads CSEAGETGGNEQFF. The DNA of the CDR3 is TGCAGCGAGGCCGGGGAAACAGGGGGCAATGAGCAGTTCTTC.

This clone showed up just once. This chain uses TRBV29-1 with TRBJ2-1; TRBD1 agrees at 10 bases. Germline trimming cut 3 bases from V and 6 bases from J; bases unmatched to any gene: 11. The germline V gene has CDR1 SQVTM and CDR2 ANQGSEA. There are 16 residues in the CDR3. In nucleotides, the CDR3 is TGCAGCGTTGATAGAGTATCCCGGACAGGGGGCAATGAGCAGTTCTTC. It translates to CSVDRVSRTGGNEQFF.

V usage is TRBV19 and J usage is TRBJ2-3; D is unresolved. The germline gives CDR1 LNHDA, CDR2 SQIVND (reference sequence). The CDR3 totals 14 residues. V lost 4 bases to trimming and J lost 0 bases, with 8 bases between them. The CDR3 region is CASSTQLSTDTQYF. The CDR3 DNA follows: TGTGCCAGTAGTACACAGCTAAGCACAGATACGCAGTATTTT.

The chain has TRBV9 and TRBJ2-7, with D perhaps matching TRBD2 (6 bases). Trimming removed 0 bases from V and 5 bases from J, with 24 bases in between. CDR3 length equals 18 residues. CDR1 SGDLS and CDR2 YYNGEE come from the germline V gene. CDR3 sequence: CASSVDLPGVDLVHEQYF. CDR3 coding DNA: TGTGCCAGCAGCGTAGACCTTCCGGGGGTCGATTTGGTCCACGAGCAGTACTTC.

V usage is TRBV5-4 and J usage is TRBJ2-1, with 9 bases identical to TRBD1. With V trimmed by 4 bases and J by 4 bases, 3 bases remained unmatched. The CDR3 contains 14 residues. CDR1 and CDR2 (germline): SGHNT, YYREEE (reference sequence). The CDR3 region is CASSEGTGYNEQFF. In DNA, the CDR3 is TGTGCCAGCAGCGAAGGGACAGGGTACAATGAGCAGTTCTTC.

The chain joins TRBV5-1 to TRBJ2-3, with 13 positions matching TRBD2. The trim removed 2 bases at V and 4 bases at J, leaving 7 bases unmatched. The germline V gene encodes CDR1 SGHRS and CDR2 YFSETQ. The CDR3 runs to 17 residues. CDR3 sequence reads: CASSFHGLAGAPDTQYF. In DNA, the CDR3 is TGCGCCAGCAGCTTCCACGGACTAGCGGGAGCCCCAGATACGCAGTATTTT.

The V and J genes are TRBV7-9 and TRBJ2-7; 8 bases are a match to TRBD2. The CDR3 contains 15 residues. The V gene's germline CDR1 is SEHNR and CDR2 FQNEAQ (reference sequence). V trimming: 0 bases; J trimming: 6 bases; junction bases outside the gene matches: 7. The CDR3 loop is CASSLAGREGREQYF. The CDR3 DNA follows: TGTGCCAGCAGCTTAGCAGGCCGGGAGGGCCGCGAGCAGTACTTC.